One sample yielded the 9 T cell receptor beta chains listed below, sequenced in a study of OX40 agonist ivuxolimab in advanced cancers. Produced via immunoSEQ multiplex PCR; TCRdb's table is partial and in-frame only. The sample holds 42,000 or so clones, approximately 78% seen once. The material was CD4+ or CD8+ T cells sorted from blood, obtained in a trial of the OX40 agonist ivuxolimab. The receptor source for this set is an adult with an advanced solid tumor such as melanoma, head and neck, liver or kidney cancer.

A few counts support this clone. V is TRBV29-1 and J is TRBJ1-5, with 7 positions matching TRBD1. The germline gives CDR1 SQVTM, CDR2 ANQGSEA. The ends lost 4 bases at V and 5 bases at J; junction bases unmatched: 5. The CDR3 extends over 13 amino acids. The CDR3 sequence: CSVVEQGDQPQHF. Written as DNA, the CDR3 is TGCAGCGTTGTTGAGCAGGGGGATCAGCCCCAGCATTTT.

The chain carries TRBV9 and TRBJ2-2, with D perhaps assigned TRBD1 or TRBD2 (7 bases each). V lost 4 bases to trimming and J lost 3 bases, with 16 bases between them. CDR1 is SGDLS and CDR2 is YYNGEE in the germline V gene. The CDR3 is 16 residues long. The CDR3 bases are TGTGCCAGCAGCCCCAGGGGGGGGAGAGACACCGGGGAGCTGTTTTTT. Translated, it gives CASSPRGGRDTGELFF.

J is TRBJ2-7 and V is TRBV6-5; TRBD1 might be the D (6 bases). The CDR3 runs 14 residues. Per germline, CDR1 MNHEY and CDR2 SVGAGI. V lost 6 bases and J 0 bases, leaving 12 bases between the germline ends. CDR3 sequence: CASRPRGSSYEQYF. The CDR3 DNA reads TGTGCCAGCAGACCCAGGGGTTCCTCCTACGAGCAGTACTTC.

This chain links TRBV21-1 with TRBJ1-2; TRBD1 reflects the table's D call only, with no check against the DNA. TRBV21-1 is classified as a pseudogene. This CDR3 contains 18 residues. CDR3 in DNA: TGTGCCAGCAGCTTGCGCCGGACAAGGACCAAGGAGTACTATGGCTACACCTTC. This gives the protein CASSLRRTRTKEYYGYTF.

This clone is labeled as medium-sized. The J gene is TRBJ2-7, the V gene TRBV2; D remains ambiguous. The ends were cut back, 6 bases at V and 5 bases at J, with 8 bases in the middle. The V gene's germline CDR1 is SNHLY and CDR2 FYNNEI. CDR3 length equals 11 residues. CDR3 sequence (DNA): TGTGCCAGCAGGTCCCTGCACGAGCAGTACGTC. It yields the protein CASRSLHEQYV.

This chain joins TRBV7-2 and TRBJ2-1; D is ambiguous. The CDR3 runs 13 residues. V was clipped by 7 bases and J by 2 bases, with 9 bases between them. CDR1 SGHTA and CDR2 FQGNSA come from the germline V gene. CDR3 coding DNA: TGTGCCAGCACCAACAGAACCTACAATGAGCAGTTCTTC. Protein sequence: CASTNRTYNEQFF. Filled out from reference TRBV7-2 and TRBJ2-1, the complete variable domain reads GAGVSQSPSNKVTEKGKDVELRCDPISGHTALYWYRQSLGQGLEFLIYFQGNSAPDKSGLPSDRFSAERTGGSVSTLTIQRTQQEDSAVYLCASTNRTYNEQFFGPGTRLTVL.

The chain is built from TRBV10-3 and TRBJ2-7; 13 nucleotides line up with TRBD2. V shed 6 bases, J shed 2 bases, and the junction held 4 bases outside the gene matches. The germline V gene has CDR1 ENHRY and CDR2 SYGVKD. This CDR3 has 15 amino acids. The CDR3 reads CAISAGTSGTYEQYF. For the CDR3, the DNA is TGTGCCATCAGCGCCGGGACTAGCGGGACCTACGAGCAGTACTTC.

V gene TRBV4-3 combines with J gene TRBJ2-3, with 7 bases aligning to TRBD2. The CDR3 loop spans 15 amino acids. Germline lookup yields CDR1 LGHNA and CDR2 YSLEER. Unmatched junction bases numbered 3, after V lost 0 bases and J lost 3 bases. CDR3 nucleotide sequence: TGCGCCAGCAGCCAAGACTGGCGGGAGACAGATACGCAGTATTTT. Amino acid sequence: CASSQDWRETDTQYF.

This clone appeared a few times. CDR3 DNA: TGTGCCTGGAGTTGGCAGGGTACGCAGTATTTT. Translation gives CAWSWQGTQYF. The V and J genes are TRBV30 and TRBJ2-3, with D tentatively TRBD1 (5 bases). Trimming shortened V by 2 bases and J by 8 bases, and 8 bases separated the two germline ends. The CDR3 is made up of 11 amino acids. Germline CDR1 and CDR2: GTSNPN and SVGIG (reference sequence).